The next 4 T cell receptor beta chains were all read from a single sample in a study of T cells in Graves' hyperthyroidism and ophthalmopathy. Amplified regions were TCR beta CDR3 sequences from RNA transcripts. The primer set for the first-round RT-PCR of the TCR CDR3 was HTBI. TCRdb reanalysed the multiplex PCR reads using MiXCR and keeps one entry per CDR3 protein. The sample lists approximately 150,000 distinct CDR3 sequences; approximately 9% were seen once. The specimen was blood. Receptor source: a woman aged 18-29 years with Graves' hyperthyroidism that later progressed to Graves' ophthalmopathy.

With respect to this clonotype: This sequence may be a read error, since a much larger clone differs from it by one base. Here the CDR3 DNA reads TGCAGCGTTCAAGGGGGGAGAAATTCACCCCTCCACTTT. Translated, it gives CSVQGGRNSPLHF. This sequence joins TRBV29-1 and TRBJ1-6, with D possibly TRBD1 on 6 matching bases. V was cut by 5 bases and J by 7 bases, with 12 bases left in between. Germline V CDR1 and CDR2: SQVTM, ANQGSEA. CDR3 length: 13 residues.

This clonotype occurred many times. The chain carries TRBV6-1 and TRBJ1-2, with 8 bases matching TRBD1. Germline V gene lookup returns CDR1 MNHNS and CDR2 SASEGT. J lost 5 bases, V lost 2 bases, and 19 bases had no gene match. The CDR3 sequence is 19 residues long. The CDR3 nucleotides are TGTGCCAGCAGTGAATTCACAGGGGGATTTCGATTGGGCCTATATGGCTACACCTTC. Its protein is CASSEFTGGFRLGLYGYTF.

This clonotype was found a few times. This chain joins TRBV19 and TRBJ1-1; D is unresolved. The V end lost 5 bases, the J end lost 10 bases, and 17 bases lay between the germline ends. The germline CDR1 and CDR2 sequences are LNHDA and SQIVND (reference sequence). The CDR3 is 13 amino acids. CDR3 protein: CASSPHEGRVAFF. Written as DNA, the CDR3 is TGTGCCAGTAGTCCCCACGAGGGAAGGGTAGCTTTCTTT.

Concerning this clonotype: This sequence may be a read error, since a much larger clone differs from it by one base. The rearrangement uses TRBV3-1 and TRBJ2-3, with D perhaps matching TRBD1 or TRBD2 (5 bases each). The CDR3 runs to 14 residues. The germline gives CDR1 LGHDT, CDR2 YNNKEL (reference sequence). The CDR3 reads CAGSHGTSTDTQYF. For the CDR3, the DNA is TGTGCCGGCAGCCATGGGACCAGCACAGATACGCAGTATTTT.